Listed below are T cell receptor beta chains from one sample, sequenced in a study of chemoradiotherapy in HPV16-positive cancers. Measured with immunoSEQ multiplex PCR; TCRdb has only the in-frame clones, and not every one. The sample contains about 32,000 clones, about 91% of which appear only once. Specimen: blood, collected from a patient who underwent chemoradiotherapy. These receptor sequences come from a human donor with HPV-associated anogenital cancer. Each CDR3 is given with its conserved first and last residue. Each record gives: J gene, V gene, CDR3 protein.

J: TRBJ1-2
V: TRBV10-3
CDR3: CAISETALYGYTF

J: TRBJ2-2
V: TRBV4-1
CDR3: CASSQVVRSQGVGGELFF

J: TRBJ2-4
V: TRBV20-1
CDR3: CSAGVSNIQYF

J: TRBJ2-7
V: TRBV15
CDR3: CATSRDFQRSSRSSYEQYF

J: TRBJ2-3
V: TRBV5-1
CDR3: CASSVRADRGADTQYF

J: TRBJ2-7
V: TRBV5-6
CDR3: CASSHSSYEQYF

J: TRBJ1-2
V: TRBV28
CDR3: CASITSAGGGFGYGYTF

J: TRBJ1-4
V: TRBV28
CDR3: CASSLSDRVEEKLFF

J: TRBJ2-7
V: TRBV15
CDR3: CATSRDRASSYEQYF

J: TRBJ2-1
V: TRBV7-2
CDR3: CASSPNSGTGFEQFF

J: TRBJ2-7
V: TRBV7-9
CDR3: CASSYTTGTKNEQYF

J: TRBJ1-1
V: TRBV10-3
CDR3: CAISARRVESTEAFF

J: TRBJ1-1
V: TRBV7-2
CDR3: CASSLERVTEAFF

J: TRBJ2-3
V: TRBV28
CDR3: CASSSRGGGTDTQYF

J: TRBJ2-7
V: TRBV7-2
CDR3: CASSSGRGYEQYF

J: TRBJ1-5
V: TRBV10-1
CDR3: CASSEFVGQPQHF

J: TRBJ2-5
V: TRBV9
CDR3: CASNPAGAETQYF

J: TRBJ2-5
V: TRBV5-6
CDR3: CASSLLGSGETQYF

J: TRBJ2-3
V: TRBV29-1
CDR3: CSVLGTSGRRADTQYF

J: TRBJ2-1
V: TRBV10-1
CDR3: CASSRRRASYNEQFF

J: TRBJ2-1
V: TRBV14
CDR3: CASSQVGGDEQFF

J: TRBJ1-2
V: TRBV28
CDR3: CASSVLFNYGYTF

J: TRBJ2-3
V: TRBV5-4
CDR3: CASSLGGGGADTQYF

J: TRBJ1-4
V: TRBV5-4
CDR3: CASSSGTGYEKLFF

J: TRBJ2-7
V: TRBV27
CDR3: CASRLAGGLREQYF

J: TRBJ1-1
V: TRBV29-1
CDR3: CSVGDSNTEAFF

J: TRBJ2-1
V: TRBV7-6
CDR3: CASSLLYRSYNEQFF

J: TRBJ2-3
V: TRBV12-5
CDR3: CASGLSDTQYF

J: TRBJ2-5
V: TRBV5-5
CDR3: CASSTPRDPNKYF

J: TRBJ2-5
V: TRBV5-1
CDR3: CASSSSRDYGTQYF

J: TRBJ1-6
V: TRBV11-2
CDR3: CASSLGSYTSNSPLHF

J: TRBJ1-5
V: TRBV6-5
CDR3: CASSLRGNDQPQHF

J: TRBJ1-6
V: TRBV6-5
CDR3: CASSWGQTNSPLHF

J: TRBJ1-5
V: TRBV18
CDR3: CASSPNQGNGQPQHF

J: TRBJ1-2
V: TRBV28
CDR3: CASSQGAYNYGYTF

J: TRBJ1-5
V: TRBV6-1
CDR3: CALGGVSNQPQHF

J: TRBJ1-5
V: TRBV27
CDR3: CASSLRQGRYSNQPQHF

J: TRBJ1-3
V: TRBV5-4
CDR3: CASSLWGGNTIYF

J: TRBJ1-1
V: TRBV5-8
CDR3: CASSRPAGTEAFF

J: TRBJ2-7
V: TRBV5-6
CDR3: CASSRASGSLEQYF

J: TRBJ1-5
V: TRBV6-5
CDR3: CASSYEGGQPQHF

J: TRBJ2-5
V: TRBV5-6
CDR3: CASSPRDRAFVSEATQYF

J: TRBJ1-2
V: TRBV18
CDR3: CASSLGIESNYGYTF

J: TRBJ2-3
V: TRBV19
CDR3: CASSQGYTDTQYF

J: TRBJ1-4
V: TRBV4-1
CDR3: CASSQVHLGGGPFTTNEKLFF

J: TRBJ1-5
V: TRBV11-2
CDR3: CASSPRTGLNGYQPQHF

J: TRBJ1-1
V: TRBV28
CDR3: CASSRPGYDDSAFF

J: TRBJ1-2
V: TRBV28
CDR3: CASSLRAWYGYTF

J: TRBJ1-5
V: TRBV28
CDR3: CAGQDRYSNQPQHF

J: TRBJ1-2
V: TRBV28
CDR3: CASSKTGNNYGYTF

J: TRBJ2-7
V: TRBV4-1
CDR3: CASSPRQGEQLAGGFSYEQYF